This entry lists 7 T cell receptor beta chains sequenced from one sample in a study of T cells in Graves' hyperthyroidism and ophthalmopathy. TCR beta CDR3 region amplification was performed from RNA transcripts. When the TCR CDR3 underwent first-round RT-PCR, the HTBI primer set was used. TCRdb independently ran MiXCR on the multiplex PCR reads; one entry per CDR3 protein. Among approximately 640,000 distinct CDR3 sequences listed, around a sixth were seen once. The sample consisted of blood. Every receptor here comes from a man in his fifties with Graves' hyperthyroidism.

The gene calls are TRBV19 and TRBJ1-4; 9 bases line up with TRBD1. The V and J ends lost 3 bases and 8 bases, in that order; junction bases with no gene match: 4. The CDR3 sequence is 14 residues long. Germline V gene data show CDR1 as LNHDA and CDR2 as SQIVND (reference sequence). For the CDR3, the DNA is TGTGCCAGTAGTATCGGACAGGGGAAAGAAAAACTGTTTTTT. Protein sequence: CASSIGQGKEKLFF.

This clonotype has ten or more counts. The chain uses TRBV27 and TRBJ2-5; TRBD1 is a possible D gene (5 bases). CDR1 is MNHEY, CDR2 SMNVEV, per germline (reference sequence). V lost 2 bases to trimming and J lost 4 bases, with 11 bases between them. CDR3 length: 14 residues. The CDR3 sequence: CASSLGASPETQYF. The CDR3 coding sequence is TGTGCCAGCAGTTTAGGGGCCTCACCAGAGACCCAGTACTTC.

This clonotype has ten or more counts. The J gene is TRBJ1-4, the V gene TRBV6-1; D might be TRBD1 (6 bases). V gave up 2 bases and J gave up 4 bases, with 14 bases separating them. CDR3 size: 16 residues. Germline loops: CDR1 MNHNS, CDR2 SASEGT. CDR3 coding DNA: TGTGCCAGCAGTGAAACCTGGGACAACGATAATGAAAAACTGTTTTTT. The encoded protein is CASSETWDNDNEKLFF.

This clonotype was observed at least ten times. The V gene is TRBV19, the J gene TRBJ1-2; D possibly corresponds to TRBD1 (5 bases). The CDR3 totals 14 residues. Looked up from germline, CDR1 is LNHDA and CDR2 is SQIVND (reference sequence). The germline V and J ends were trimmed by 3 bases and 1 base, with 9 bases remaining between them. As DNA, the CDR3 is TGTGCCAGTAGTATCCAGGGCCGTAACTATGGCTACACCTTC. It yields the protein CASSIQGRNYGYTF.

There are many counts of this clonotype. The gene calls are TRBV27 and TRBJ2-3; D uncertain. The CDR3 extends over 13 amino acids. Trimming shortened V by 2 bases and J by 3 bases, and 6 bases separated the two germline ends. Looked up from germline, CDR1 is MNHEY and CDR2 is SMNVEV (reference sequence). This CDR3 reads CASSLISTDTQYF. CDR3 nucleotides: TGTGCCAGCAGTTTAATCAGTACAGATACGCAGTATTTT.

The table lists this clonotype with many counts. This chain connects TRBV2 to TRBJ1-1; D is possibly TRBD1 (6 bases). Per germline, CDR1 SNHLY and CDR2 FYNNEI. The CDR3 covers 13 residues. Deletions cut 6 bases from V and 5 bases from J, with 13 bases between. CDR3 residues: CASRQGVWTEAFF. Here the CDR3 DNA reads TGTGCCAGCAGACAGGGAGTTTGGACTGAAGCTTTCTTT. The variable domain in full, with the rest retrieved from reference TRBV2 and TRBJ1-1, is EPEVTQTPSHQVTQMGQEVILRCVPISNHLYFYWYRQILGQKVEFLVSFYNNEISEKSEIFDDQFSVERPDGSNFTLKIRSTKLEDSAMYFCASRQGVWTEAFFGQGTRLTVV.

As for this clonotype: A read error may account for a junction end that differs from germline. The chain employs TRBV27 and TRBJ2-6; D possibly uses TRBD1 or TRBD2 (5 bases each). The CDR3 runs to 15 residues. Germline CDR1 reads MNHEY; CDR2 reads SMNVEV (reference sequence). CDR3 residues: CAISFVGYGANVLTF. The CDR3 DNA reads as TGTGCCATCAGTTTTGTGGGGTACGGGGCCAACGTTCTGACTTTC.